This T cell receptor beta chain was observed in a study of vaccination effects on CD4 cells after COVID-19. As regards this clone: The antigen remains unidentified.

Using immunoSEQ multiplex PCR, the repertoire was profiled, and TCRdb retains in-frame clones only, with some absent. The table includes about 31,000 clones, approximately 68% detected once. The CDR3 extends over 18 amino acids. Trimming cost V 1 base and J 0 bases, with 16 bases left between them. Germline V gene data show CDR1 as SGHVS and CDR2 as FQNEAQ. Under the ViraFEST assay, PBMC were stimulated with viral peptide pools so that antigen-specific CD4+ T cells expanded. Sequencing was performed afterwards. CD4+ T cell isolation took place after about 11 days of culture. Study conclusions and caveats: Convalescent patients numbered few in the study; early post-infection timepoints were missing entirely. There was marked clonal contraction among infection- and vaccine-induced clones late after vaccination.

The sample in question was CD4+ T cells from PBMCs cultured with HCoV-229E spike peptides, obtained before COVID-19 vaccination. The rearrangement joins TRBV7-8 to TRBJ1-3; D not certain. The sequence derives from a human donor who received a COVID-19 vaccine. Here the CDR3 DNA reads TGTGCCAGCAGCTTAGAAAGGGAGACACGGATCTCTGGAAACACCATATATTTT. This sequence encodes CASSLERETRISGNTIYF.